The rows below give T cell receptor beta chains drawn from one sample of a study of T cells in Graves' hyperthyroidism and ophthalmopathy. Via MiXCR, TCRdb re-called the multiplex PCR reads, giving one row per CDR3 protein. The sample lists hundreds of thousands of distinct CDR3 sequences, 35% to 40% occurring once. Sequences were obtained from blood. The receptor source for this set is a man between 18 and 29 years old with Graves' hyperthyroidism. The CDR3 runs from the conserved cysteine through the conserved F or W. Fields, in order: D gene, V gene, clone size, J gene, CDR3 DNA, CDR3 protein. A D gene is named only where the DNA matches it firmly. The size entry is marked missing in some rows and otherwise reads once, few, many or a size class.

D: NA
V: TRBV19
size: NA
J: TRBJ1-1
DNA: TGTGCCAGTAGTATATCTGTGTGGGGTCCGGACACTGAAGCTTTCTTT
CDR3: CASSISVWGPDTEAFF

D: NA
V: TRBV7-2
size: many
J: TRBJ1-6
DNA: TGTGCCAGCAGCTTCCAGCTCAGCAATTCACCCCTCCACTTT
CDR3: CASSFQLSNSPLHF

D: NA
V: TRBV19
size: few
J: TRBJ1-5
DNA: TGTGCCAGCTCACGGACAGCCATTAATCAGCCCCAGCATTTT
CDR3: CASSRTAINQPQHF

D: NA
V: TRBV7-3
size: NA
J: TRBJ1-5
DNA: TGTGCCAGCAGCTTAACGTTCGGACCCTACAATCAGCCCCAGCATTTT
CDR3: CASSLTFGPYNQPQHF

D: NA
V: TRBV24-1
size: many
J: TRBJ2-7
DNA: TGTGCCACCAGTGATCCCAACTACGAGCAGTACTTC
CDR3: CATSDPNYEQYF

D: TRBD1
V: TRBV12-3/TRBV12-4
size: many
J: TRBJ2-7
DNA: TGTGCCAGCAGCCGAAACAGGGGCGGAACCTACGAGCAGTACTTC
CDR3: CASSRNRGGTYEQYF

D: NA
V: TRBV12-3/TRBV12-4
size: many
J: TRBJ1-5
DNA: TGTGCCAGCAGCTTGGGTTTCAATCAGCCCCAGCATTTT
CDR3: CASSLGFNQPQHF

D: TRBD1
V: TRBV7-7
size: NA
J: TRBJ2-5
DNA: TGTGCTAGCAGCTTAAGTGGACAGGGAGGTACCCAGTACTTC
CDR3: CASSLSGQGGTQYF

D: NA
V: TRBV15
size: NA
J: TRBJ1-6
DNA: TGTGCCGCCAGCAGCCAGGGGCATAATTCACCCCTCCACTTT
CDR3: CAASSQGHNSPLHF

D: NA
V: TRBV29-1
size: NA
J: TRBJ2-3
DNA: TGCAGCGGGGCCAGCACAGATACGCAGTATTTT
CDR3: CSGASTDTQYF

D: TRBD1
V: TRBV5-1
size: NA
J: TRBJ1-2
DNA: TGCGCCAGCAGCTTGGCAGGGGGCTTCACCTTC
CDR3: CASSLAGGFTF

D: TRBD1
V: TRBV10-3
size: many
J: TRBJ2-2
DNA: TGTGCCACCGAGGGACAGGGGGCGCACACCGGGGAGCTGTTTTTT
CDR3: CATEGQGAHTGELFF